This TCR beta chain is from a study of CD8 T cells in Susac syndrome. After extraction with the RNeasy kit, about 0.45 to 1 ug of the RNA was reverse transcribed using random hexamers. The immunoSEQ assay covered 54 Vbeta and 13 Jbeta segments for CDR3. TCRdb passed the immunoSEQ multiplex PCR reads through MiXCR, listing each CDR3 protein once. The repertoire includes roughly 170,000 distinct CDR3 sequences, around 93% of them detected once, and around 0.1% sits in the top ten. This clonotype has only one observation. Antigen specificity is unknown. In germline, CDR1 is SGHTS, CDR2 YDEGEE. This CDR3 has 15 residues. V shed 5 bases and J 4 bases; nucleotides not matched to a gene: 11. The study, taken as a whole, reports: Individuals included in the TCR sequencing and HLA analysis were acknowledged by the study to be relatively few in number.

Sequencing of TCR beta was performed on blood CD8+ T cells and on blood CD4+ T cells. The CD8+ and CD4+ T cells were negatively isolated, with the TEMRA cells enriched by FACS. The chain carries TRBV5-8 and TRBJ2-7, with 8 bases fitting TRBD1. Sequenced input: CD4+ T cells from PBMCs. This receptor was obtained from a human donor with multiple sclerosis. The CDR3 reads CASSLTGAWRYEQYF. DNA for the CDR3: TGTGCCAGCAGTTTGACAGGGGCATGGAGATACGAGCAGTACTTC.